The rows below give T cell receptor beta chains drawn from one sample of a study of Ad26.COV2.S vaccination and SARS-CoV-2 variants. The data were produced by immunoSEQ multiplex PCR, yet TCRdb's version contains in-frame clones alone and is incomplete. The table lists 300,000 to 350,000 clones, around 89% of them singletons. This specimen was peripheral blood, taken in a trial of Ad26.COV2.S vaccine versus placebo. The source is a person between 18 and 65 years old who received the Ad26.COV2.S COVID-19 vaccine or a placebo. The CDR3 runs from the conserved cysteine through the conserved F or W. Expanded clones get a size class; other rows say once, few or many, or leave the size out.

TRBJ2-2	TRBV2	-	CASSEGRLNTGELFF
TRBJ2-5	TRBV19	-	CASSNWDRGDETQYF
TRBJ2-7	TRBV28	-	CAIGGSSYEQYF
TRBJ2-7	TRBV28	-	CAKTGVGASGITYEQYF
TRBJ2-3	TRBV12-5	-	CASGPNLSTDTQYF
TRBJ2-7	TRBV6-2/TRBV6-3	-	CASSYSQGYEQYF
TRBJ2-1	TRBV15	-	CATSRGLAGGFSYNEQFF
TRBJ1-5	TRBV4-2	-	CASSQDRGSKPQHF
TRBJ2-7	TRBV4-3	-	CASSQGGTGGNEQYF
TRBJ2-3	TRBV4-2	once	CASSPSPGQGGLSTDTQYF
TRBJ1-1	TRBV29-1	once	CSGRHANTEAFF
TRBJ2-5	TRBV10-3	-	CAVGREETQYF
TRBJ2-5	TRBV7-2	-	CASSLGQAETQYF
TRBJ2-2	TRBV18	-	CASSTPGTENTGELFF
TRBJ2-5	TRBV15	-	CATSRDLAGASETQYF
TRBJ2-1	TRBV3-1/TRBV3-2	-	CASSQETLSNEQFF
TRBJ2-3	TRBV7-8	-	CASSSPGQGTTDTQYF
TRBJ2-1	TRBV9	once	CASSVDSPGSNEQFF
TRBJ1-5	TRBV27	-	CASSLSAHQPQHF
TRBJ1-1	TRBV6-2/TRBV6-3	-	CASSQLGDTEAFF
TRBJ2-2	TRBV11-1	-	CASSTTNTGELFF
TRBJ2-3	TRBV29-1	-	CSVEGEAGARTDTQYF
TRBJ2-7	TRBV30	once	CAWRTAGGHYEQYF
TRBJ2-3	TRBV4-2	-	CASSQGLASTDTQYF
TRBJ1-2	TRBV14	-	CASSQQVANYGYTF
TRBJ2-1	TRBV9	-	CASSVEVGGAASKFF
TRBJ1-6	TRBV5-1	few	CASSLEDGGPLHF
TRBJ2-2	TRBV5-1	-	CASSFGDTGELFF
TRBJ2-3	TRBV5-6	-	CASGLAGGTTDTQYF
TRBJ2-3	TRBV2	-	CASSEYVARTDTQYF
TRBJ1-1	TRBV6-1	-	CASSEPGTLNTEAFF
TRBJ1-2	TRBV7-3	-	CRADRGTANYGYTF
TRBJ2-1	TRBV4-1	once	CASSQRVMGHYNEQFF
TRBJ2-7	TRBV10-2	-	CASSEQGASTGLAVEQYF
TRBJ2-1	TRBV27	-	CASSWGNEQFF
TRBJ2-1	TRBV4-1	-	CASSLLGTSGYNEQFF
TRBJ2-7	TRBV28	-	CASTPSGRPYEQYF